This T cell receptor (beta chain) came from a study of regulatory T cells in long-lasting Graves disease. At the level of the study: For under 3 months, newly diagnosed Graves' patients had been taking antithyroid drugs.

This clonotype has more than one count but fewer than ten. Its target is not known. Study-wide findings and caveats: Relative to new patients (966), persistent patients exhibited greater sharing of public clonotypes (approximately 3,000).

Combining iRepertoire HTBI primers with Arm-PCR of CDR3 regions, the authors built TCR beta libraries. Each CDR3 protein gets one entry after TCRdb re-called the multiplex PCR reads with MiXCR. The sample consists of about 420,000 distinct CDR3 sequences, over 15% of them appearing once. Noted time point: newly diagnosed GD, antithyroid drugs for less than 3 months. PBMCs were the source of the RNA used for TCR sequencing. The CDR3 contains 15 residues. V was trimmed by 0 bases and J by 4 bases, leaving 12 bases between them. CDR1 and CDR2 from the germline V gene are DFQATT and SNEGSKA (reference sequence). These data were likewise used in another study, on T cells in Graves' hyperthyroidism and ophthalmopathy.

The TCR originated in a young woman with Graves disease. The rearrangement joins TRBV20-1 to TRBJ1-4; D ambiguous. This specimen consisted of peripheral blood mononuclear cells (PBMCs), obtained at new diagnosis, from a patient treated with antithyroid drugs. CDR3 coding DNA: TGCAGTGCTAGAGATCCAATCGTCGGTAATGAAAAACTGTTTTTT. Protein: CSARDPIVGNEKLFF.